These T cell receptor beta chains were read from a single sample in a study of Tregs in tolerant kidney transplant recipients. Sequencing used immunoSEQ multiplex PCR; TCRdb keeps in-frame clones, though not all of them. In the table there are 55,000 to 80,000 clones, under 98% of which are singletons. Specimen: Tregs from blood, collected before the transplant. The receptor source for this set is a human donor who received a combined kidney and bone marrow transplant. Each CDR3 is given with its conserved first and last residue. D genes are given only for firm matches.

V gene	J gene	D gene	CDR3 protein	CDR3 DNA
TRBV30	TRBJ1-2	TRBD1	CAWSVLGTGDYGYTF	TGTGCCTGGAGTGTACTGGGGACAGGGGACTATGGCTACACCTTC
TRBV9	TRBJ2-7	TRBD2	CASSVGGAGGYEQYF	TGTGCCAGCAGCGTAGGGGGAGCGGGGGGTTACGAGCAGTACTTC
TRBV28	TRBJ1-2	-	CASSTGYGYTF	TGTGCCAGCAGTACAGGGTACGGCTACACCTTC
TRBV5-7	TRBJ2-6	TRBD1	CASSGQAWANVLTF	TGTGCCAGCAGCGGACAGGCATGGGCCAACGTCCTGACTTTC
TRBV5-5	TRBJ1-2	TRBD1	CASSLWSGGAYGYTF	TGTGCCAGCAGCTTGTGGTCAGGGGGCGCCTATGGCTACACCTTC
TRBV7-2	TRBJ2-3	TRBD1	CASSLRQGADTQYF	TGTGCCAGCAGCTTAAGGCAGGGGGCAGATACGCAGTATTTT
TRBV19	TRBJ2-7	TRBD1	CASTPRGGVSYEQYF	TGTGCCAGTACCCCCCGAGGGGGCGTTTCGTACGAGCAGTACTTC
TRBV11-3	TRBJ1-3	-	CASSLDPVSGNTIYF	TGTGCCAGCAGCTTAGACCCAGTCTCTGGAAACACCATATATTTT
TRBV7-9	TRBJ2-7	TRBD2	CASSMGNPGRSGSREQYF	TGTGCCAGCAGCATGGGGAACCCGGGGCGGAGCGGGAGTCGGGAGCAGTACTTC
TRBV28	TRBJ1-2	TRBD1	CASSRRDRAGGYTF	TGTGCCAGCAGCCGACGGGACAGGGCCGGGGGCTACACCTTC
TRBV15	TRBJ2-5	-	CATSRVAGRQETQYF	TGTGCCACCAGCAGAGTCGCGGGAAGGCAAGAGACCCAGTACTTC
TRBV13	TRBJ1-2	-	CASSLFRGQGGYTF	TGTGCCAGCAGCTTATTCAGGGGCCAAGGTGGCTACACCTTC
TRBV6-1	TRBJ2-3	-	CASSEGGRTDTQYF	TGTGCCAGCAGTGAAGGGGGGCGCACAGATACGCAGTATTTT
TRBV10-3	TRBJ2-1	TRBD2	CAISERLAGGPNEQFF	TGTGCCATCAGTGAAAGACTAGCGGGAGGGCCAAATGAGCAGTTCTTC
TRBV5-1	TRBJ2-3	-	CASSLVPQERDTQYF	TGCGCCAGCAGCTTGGTTCCACAGGAGAGAGATACGCAGTATTTT
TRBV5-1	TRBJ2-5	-	CASGWTEETQYF	TGCGCCAGCGGCTGGACAGAAGAGACCCAGTACTTC
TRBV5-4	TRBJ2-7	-	CASSTETAYEQYF	TGTGCCAGCAGCACAGAGACAGCGTACGAGCAGTACTTC
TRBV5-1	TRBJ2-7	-	CASSPRPSSYEQYF	TGCGCCAGCAGCCCCCGCCCGAGCTCCTACGAGCAGTACTTC
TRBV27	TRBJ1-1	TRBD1	CASRDRGEVNTEAFF	TGTGCCAGCAGGGACAGGGGTGAGGTGAACACTGAAGCTTTCTTT
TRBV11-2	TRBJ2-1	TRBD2	CASSLEGTSGYNEQFF	TGTGCCAGCAGCTTAGAAGGGACTAGCGGCTACAATGAGCAGTTCTTC
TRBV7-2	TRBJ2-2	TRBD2	CASSRGSGGPGELFF	TGTGCCAGCAGCCGGGGATCGGGAGGGCCCGGGGAGCTGTTTTTT
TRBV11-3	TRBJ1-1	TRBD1	CASSLGQANTEAFF	TGTGCCAGCAGCTTGGGACAGGCCAACACTGAAGCTTTCTTT
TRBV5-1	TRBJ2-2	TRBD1	CASSPDRGYTGELFF	TGCGCCAGCAGCCCCGACAGGGGTTACACCGGGGAGCTGTTTTTT
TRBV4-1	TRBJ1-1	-	CASSQQRMNTEAFF	TGCGCCAGCAGCCAACAGCGTATGAACACTGAAGCTTTCTTT
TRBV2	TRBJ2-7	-	CASREPGHHYEQYF	TGTGCCAGCAGAGAACCGGGACACCACTACGAGCAGTACTTC
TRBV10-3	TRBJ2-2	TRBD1	CAISEDRGHVGELFF	TGTGCCATCAGTGAGGACAGGGGGCATGTCGGGGAGCTGTTTTTT
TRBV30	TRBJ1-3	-	CAGDYGNTIYF	TGTGCAGGGGACTACGGAAACACCATATATTTT
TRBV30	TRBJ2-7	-	CAWSVRGVKQYF	TGTGCCTGGAGTGTACGAGGTGTTAAGCAGTACTTC
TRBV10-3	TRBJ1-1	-	CAISGSGLAEAFF	TGTGCCATCAGTGGTTCAGGGCTAGCTGAAGCTTTCTTT
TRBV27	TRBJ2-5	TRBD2	CASSYLAGQETQYF	TGTGCCAGCAGTTACCTAGCGGGACAAGAGACCCAGTACTTC
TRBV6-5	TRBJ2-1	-	CASRWLGAREQFF	TGTGCCAGCAGATGGCTTGGAGCAAGGGAGCAGTTCTTC
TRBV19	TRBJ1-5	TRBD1	CASRPGQTHQPQHF	TGTGCCAGTAGGCCGGGACAGACACATCAGCCCCAGCATTTT
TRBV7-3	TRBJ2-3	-	CASSLFGLLTDTQYF	TGTGCCAGCAGCTTATTCGGACTTCTCACAGATACGCAGTATTTT
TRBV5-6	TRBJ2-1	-	CASSLLTSSSYNEQFF	TGTGCCAGCAGCTTGCTCACTAGTTCTTCCTACAATGAGCAGTTCTTC
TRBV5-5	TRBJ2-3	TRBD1	CASSPGTASTDTQYF	TGTGCCAGCAGCCCGGGGACAGCTAGCACAGATACGCAGTATTTT
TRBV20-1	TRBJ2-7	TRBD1	CSAARTGQRNF	TGCAGTGCCGCCCGGACAGGGCAAAGGAACTTC
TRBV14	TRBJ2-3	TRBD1	CASSQGTGVTDTQYF	TGTGCCAGCAGCCAAGGGACAGGGGTCACAGATACGCAGTATTTT
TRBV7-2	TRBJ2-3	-	CASSLTPGSVLSTDTQYF	TGTGCCAGCAGCTTAACCCCGGGGTCGGTTTTAAGCACAGATACGCAGTATTTT
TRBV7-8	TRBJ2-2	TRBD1	CASSFHRGRTGELFF	TGTGCCAGCAGCTTCCACAGGGGGCGGACCGGGGAGCTGTTTTTT
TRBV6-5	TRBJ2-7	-	CASSLLGSSYEQYF	TGTGCCAGCAGTCTCCTGGGCAGCTCCTACGAGCAGTACTTC